Below, 32 T cell receptor beta chains from the same sample are listed, as sequenced in a study of beta chain features in type 1 diabetes (dated 2018 in TCRdb). Libraries were prepared through the immunoSEQ multiplex PCR assay. The High Capacity cDNA Reverse Transcription Kit was used to reverse transcribe all of the isolated RNA, meaning that expressed TCRB transcripts were what got sequenced. TCRdb mirrors the immuneACCESS table, restricted to in-frame sequences. Some clones are absent from its copies; in checked studies, under half trace to an unresolved V gene, and the reason for the others is unknown. Present in this sample are hundreds of thousands of clones, more than 9.5% of which were seen just once. The ten most abundant clones make up about 0.015% of the sample. The sample consisted of naive CD4+ T cells from blood. The label giving this sample's cell subset or site can be read as: true naive CD4+ T cells. The source of these receptors is a woman in her 30s in good health.

The chain has TRBV18 and TRBJ2-7, with 9 bases that match TRBD1. This CDR3 region has 14 residues. CDR1 is KGHSH, CDR2 LQKENI, per germline. Trimming removed 2 bases from V and 4 bases from J; junction bases left unmatched: 3. As DNA, the CDR3 is TGTGCCAGCTCACCATGGGACAGGGTGTACGAGCAGTACTTC. As protein: CASSPWDRVYEQYF.

The chain employs TRBV30 and TRBJ2-1; 12 bases fit TRBD2. CDR1 and CDR2 from the germline V gene are GTSNPN and SVGIG (reference sequence). Germline trimming cut 1 base from V and 6 bases from J; bases unmatched to any gene: 4. The CDR3 is 15 amino acids. The CDR3 spells CAWSGLAGVLNEQFF. In nucleotides, the CDR3 is TGTGCCTGGAGTGGACTAGCGGGAGTACTCAATGAGCAGTTCTTC.

The CDR3 DNA reads as TGTGCCAGCAGCGTAGTAGCGGGAGGGCCAAATGAGCAGTTCTTC. Protein sequence: CASSVVAGGPNEQFF. The chain is built from TRBV9 and TRBJ2-1; the match to TRBD2 covers 11 bases. There are 15 residues in the CDR3. Germline V lookup: CDR1 SGDLS, CDR2 YYNGEE. The V segment lost 0 bases and the J segment 7 bases; nucleotides outside the gene matches: 3.

This clone appeared a few times. V and J are TRBV18 and TRBJ1-3, with D tentatively TRBD1 (5 bases). V gave up 3 bases and J gave up 0 bases, with 15 bases separating them. The germline gives CDR1 KGHSH, CDR2 LQKENI. CDR3 size: 17 residues. The CDR3 bases are TGTGCCAGCTCACCGTCCGGGACTACAGCCTCTGGAAACACCATATATTTT. Translation: CASSPSGTTASGNTIYF.

This chain links TRBV9 with TRBJ2-1, with a possible D match to TRBD2 (6 bases). The V end lost 0 bases, the J end lost 8 bases, and 9 bases lay between the germline ends. Germline V gives CDR1 SGDLS, CDR2 YYNGEE. CDR3 length equals 13 residues. The CDR3 reads CASSVGGVDEQFF. The CDR3 DNA follows: TGTGCCAGCAGCGTAGGGGGGGTGGATGAGCAGTTCTTC.

The V gene is TRBV2, the J gene TRBJ1-5, with D perhaps TRBD1 (6 bases). This CDR3 has 15 amino acids. Between the trimmed V and J ends, which lost 4 bases and 3 bases, there was a span of 13 bases. Germline CDR1 reads SNHLY; CDR2 reads FYNNEI. The CDR3 DNA follows: TGTGCCAGCAGTGTCGAGGGGGTACCCAATCAGCCCCAGCATTTT. Its protein product is CASSVEGVPNQPQHF.

This clone came up a few times. The chain carries TRBV6-4 and TRBJ1-5; D ambiguous. This CDR3 region has 13 residues. CDR1 is MRHNA, CDR2 SNTAGT, per germline. The V gene lost 8 bases and the J gene lost 9 bases, with 17 bases spanning the gap. The CDR3 coding sequence is TGTGCCAGCTCCGGGAACCCGGGCGGGCCCCAGCATTTT. It is translated as CASSGNPGGPQHF.

CDR3 region: CASSFGQVTYEQYF. For the CDR3, the DNA is TGTGCCAGCAGCTTTGGACAGGTTACCTACGAGCAGTACTTC. The chain couples TRBV7-9 to TRBJ2-7; 7 positions match TRBD1. V gave up 3 bases and J gave up 2 bases; unmatched junction bases: 4. CDR3 size: 14 residues. Germline CDR1 SEHNR, CDR2 FQNEAQ (reference sequence).

This clone was picked up a small number of times. The chain is built from TRBV11-2 and TRBJ2-5; maybe TRBD2 (6 bases). V lost 2 bases, J lost 0 bases, and 13 bases lay in between. The CDR3 is 16 residues long. CDR1 SGHAT and CDR2 FQNNGV come from the germline V gene. DNA of the CDR3: TGTGCCAGCAGCTTAAGGCGGGGTGGGAACCAAGAGACCCAGTACTTC. This encodes CASSLRRGGNQETQYF.

The chain combines TRBV27 with TRBJ1-5, with TRBD1 as a possible D gene (5 bases). The germline gives CDR1 MNHEY, CDR2 SMNVEV (reference sequence). V was cut by 7 bases and J by 4 bases, with 14 bases left in between. The CDR3 totals 14 residues. The CDR3 DNA is TGTGCCAGCACTTCGGGGGGAAGAAATCAGCCCCAGCATTTT. Translating it yields CASTSGGRNQPQHF.

J is TRBJ2-1 and V is TRBV10-3; TRBD2 matches at 11 bases. The CDR3 runs 14 residues. Losses at the gene ends were 7 bases for V and 6 bases for J; bases not matched to a gene: 5. Germline V lookup: CDR1 ENHRY, CDR2 SYGVKD. CDR3 nucleotides: TGTGCCATCAAGGTAGCGGGAGGGGTCAATGAGCAGTTCTTC. It yields the protein CAIKVAGGVNEQFF.

This clone appeared a few times. This chain uses TRBV9 with TRBJ2-5; 11 bases map to TRBD2. The V gene end was trimmed by 1 base and the J gene end by 0 bases; junction bases not matched to a gene: 2. This CDR3 has 16 residues. Germline V CDR1 and CDR2: SGDLS, YYNGEE. The CDR3 region is CASSVTSGSNQETQYF. Here the CDR3 DNA reads TGTGCCAGCAGCGTAACTAGCGGGAGTAACCAAGAGACCCAGTACTTC.

This clone was observed a handful of times. V is TRBV18 and J is TRBJ2-5; 10 nucleotides match TRBD2. In germline, CDR1 is KGHSH, CDR2 LQKENI. The CDR3 runs to 17 residues. The J segment lost 5 bases and the V segment lost 1 base, leaving 10 bases of the junction unmatched. CDR3 amino acids: CASSPQRSGRARETQYF. In DNA form, the CDR3 reads TGTGCCAGCTCACCACAGAGGAGCGGGAGGGCCCGGGAGACCCAGTACTTC.

This chain joins TRBV20-1 and TRBJ2-5; the D is unclear. CDR3 length equals 10 residues. V shed 6 bases and J shed 2 bases, with 4 bases lying between them. The germline gives CDR1 DFQATT, CDR2 SNEGSKA (reference sequence). The CDR3 protein is CSAPQETQYF. The CDR3 DNA reads as TGCAGTGCCCCGCAAGAGACCCAGTACTTC.

The V call is TRBV7-2, the J call TRBJ2-1; D not certain. V was cut by 1 base and J by 6 bases, with 7 bases left in between. The length of the CDR3 is 13 residues. CDR1 and CDR2 (germline): SGHTA, FQGNSA. The CDR3 coding sequence is TGTGCCAGCAGCTTAGTCCCCCGCAATGAGCAGTTCTTC. This codes for CASSLVPRNEQFF.

Turning to this clone: The same CDR3 arises from other DNA sequences in this sample as well. The chain joins TRBV5-4 to TRBJ2-3, with TRBD2 matching over 9 bases. CDR1 SGHNT and CDR2 YYREEE come from the germline V gene (reference sequence). V trimming: 5 bases; J trimming: 0 bases; junction bases outside the gene matches: 4. This CDR3 contains 15 residues. The CDR3 nucleotides are TGTGCCAGCAGTCTGACTAGCGGAAGCACAGATACGCAGTATTTT. Its translation: CASSLTSGSTDTQYF.

In this sample, this clone turned up a few times. The rearrangement joins TRBV7-9 to TRBJ1-1; D unresolved. The CDR3 is 14 residues long. The V end lost 1 base, the J end lost 1 base, and 7 bases lay between the germline ends. In germline, CDR1 is SEHNR, CDR2 FQNEAQ (reference sequence). The CDR3 bases are TGTGCCAGCAGCTTAGGTGGCCGGAACACTGAAGCTTTCTTT. This codes for CASSLGGRNTEAFF.

This clone was counted only a few times. The chain has TRBV5-1 and TRBJ2-7, with 8 nucleotides matching TRBD1. Losses at the gene ends were 1 base for V and 0 bases for J; bases not matched to a gene: 15. CDR1 is SGHRS, CDR2 YFSETQ, per germline. CDR3 length: 19 residues. Here the CDR3 reads CASSLRWTGKGGLSYEQYF. The CDR3 bases are TGCGCCAGCAGCTTGCGTTGGACAGGGAAGGGCGGTCTCTCCTACGAGCAGTACTTC.

The sample holds a few counts of this clone. J is TRBJ2-6 and V is TRBV7-9, with 8 positions matching TRBD1. CDR3 length equals 16 residues. Per the germline V gene, CDR1 is SEHNR and CDR2 is FQNEAQ (reference sequence). V lost 3 bases and J lost 3; bases outside the gene matches: 4. CDR3 DNA sequence: TGTGCCAGCAGCTTGGGCAGGGGGCTTGGGGCCAACGTCCTGACTTTC. Protein: CASSLGRGLGANVLTF.

The table lists this clone with a few counts. The rearrangement joins TRBV7-6 to TRBJ2-7, with TRBD2 as a possible D gene (6 bases). The germline V gene encodes CDR1 SGHVS and CDR2 FNYEAQ. The CDR3 runs to 15 residues. V shed 0 bases and J shed 4 bases, with 13 bases lying between them. The CDR3 here is CASSLASGLRYEQYF. CDR3 coding DNA: TGTGCCAGCAGCTTAGCTAGCGGACTTCGATACGAGCAGTACTTC.

This clone has just a few counts. The chain employs TRBV6-6 and TRBJ2-7, with TRBD1 matching 10 bases. The V gene's germline CDR1 is MNHNY and CDR2 SVGAGI (reference sequence). The CDR3 covers 13 residues. Trimming removed 8 bases from V and 2 bases from J; junction bases left unmatched: 3. The DNA of the CDR3 is TGTGCCAGCGGGACAGGGGAACCCTACGAGCAGTACTTC. The encoded protein is CASGTGEPYEQYF.

V and J are TRBV11-1 and TRBJ2-7, with 11 bases aligning to TRBD1. Germline V gene lookup returns CDR1 SGHAT and CDR2 FQDESV (reference sequence). V lost 5 bases to trimming and J lost 3 bases; unmatched junction nucleotides: 6. The CDR3 has 15 amino acids. CDR3 protein: CASSRRDRGVYEQYF. CDR3 DNA: TGTGCCAGCAGCCGTCGGGACAGGGGGGTCTACGAGCAGTACTTC.

This clone came up a few times. The chain combines TRBV28 with TRBJ1-5; 8 bases match TRBD1. This CDR3 comprises 15 residues. CDR1 and CDR2 (germline): MDHEN, SYDVKM. The V gene end was trimmed by 5 bases and the J gene end by 4 bases; junction bases not matched to a gene: 7. The CDR3 loop is CASSQPGGENQPQHF. DNA of the CDR3: TGTGCCAGCAGTCAACCAGGGGGCGAGAATCAGCCCCAGCATTTT.

This clone was counted between two and nine times. The J gene is TRBJ2-5, the V gene TRBV7-2; 7 bases are a match to TRBD2. Germline lookup yields CDR1 SGHTA and CDR2 FQGNSA. The CDR3 is 16 residues long. V trimming: 2 bases; J trimming: 4 bases; junction bases outside the gene matches: 10. The CDR3 loop reads CASSLFGRADRETQYF. CDR3 nucleotide sequence: TGTGCCAGCAGCTTATTTGGGAGGGCCGATCGAGAGACCCAGTACTTC.

This clone was detected a few times. The chain recombines TRBV7-3 with TRBJ2-3; 7 nucleotides align to TRBD2. V shed 4 bases, J shed 1 base, and the junction held 14 bases outside the gene matches. Germline CDR1 is SGHTA and CDR2 is FQGTGA. The CDR3 is 18 residues long. The CDR3 coding sequence is TGTGCCAGCAGCTATCAACCCCGGGGGGAGTCTGGCACAGATACGCAGTATTTT. Its protein is CASSYQPRGESGTDTQYF.

The V call is TRBV5-8, the J call TRBJ2-5, with 13 bases lining up with TRBD2. The V gene end was trimmed by 2 bases and the J gene end by 2 bases; junction bases not matched to a gene: 6. The CDR3 has 17 residues. Germline V gene data show CDR1 as SGHTS and CDR2 as YDEGEE. CDR3 loop: CASSFGGTSGTQETQYF. As DNA, the CDR3 is TGTGCCAGCAGCTTTGGGGGGACTAGCGGGACGCAAGAGACCCAGTACTTC.

V and J are TRBV4-3 and TRBJ2-4; possibly TRBD1 for D (5 bases). This CDR3 is 16 amino acids long. The V and J ends lost 0 bases and 2 bases respectively, with 11 bases between them. Germline V gives CDR1 LGHNA, CDR2 YSLEER. CDR3 DNA sequence: TGCGCCAGCAGCCAAGATTTAGGGGAACCCAAAAACATTCAGTACTTC. Protein product: CASSQDLGEPKNIQYF.

This clone was seen a handful of times. The rearrangement links TRBV29-1 to TRBJ2-1; 14 nucleotides line up with TRBD2. V dropped 7 bases and J dropped 4; count of bases not matched to a gene: 9. The CDR3 spans 16 residues. Germline CDR1 and CDR2: SQVTM and ANQGSEA. CDR3 region: CSAAGTSGSPYNEQFF. The CDR3 region has the DNA TGCAGCGCCGCTGGGACTAGCGGGAGTCCTTACAATGAGCAGTTCTTC.

This clone was seen a few times. The chain uses TRBV18 and TRBJ1-1, with D unclear. This CDR3 has 16 residues. V gave up 3 bases and J gave up 2 bases, with 16 bases separating them. Germline V gene data show CDR1 as KGHSH and CDR2 as LQKENI. Here the CDR3 reads CASSPRAGEGNTEAFF. Here the CDR3 DNA reads TGTGCCAGCTCACCGCGGGCCGGGGAAGGAAACACTGAAGCTTTCTTT.

The chain links TRBV2 to TRBJ2-4; 14 bases are shared with TRBD2. The germline gives CDR1 SNHLY, CDR2 FYNNEI. The CDR3 consists of 19 residues. With V trimmed by 6 bases and J by 2 bases, 12 bases remained unmatched. This CDR3 reads CASSYTGTSGSWTKNIQYF. The CDR3 DNA is TGTGCCAGCAGCTACACCGGGACTAGCGGGAGCTGGACCAAAAACATTCAGTACTTC.

The chain is built from TRBV5-1 and TRBJ2-7, with 8 bases identical to TRBD1. Germline V gene sequence: CDR1 SGHRS, CDR2 YFSETQ. The CDR3 runs to 16 residues. V was clipped by 0 bases and J by 2 bases; unmatched bases: 7. The CDR3 protein is CASSLGRDRTTYEQYF. CDR3 in DNA: TGCGCCAGCAGCTTGGGGAGGGACAGGACAACCTACGAGCAGTACTTC.

In this sample, this clone turned up a few times. This chain uses TRBV7-8 with TRBJ1-2; 10 bases map to TRBD1. The J segment lost 2 bases and the V segment lost 3 bases, leaving 6 bases of the junction unmatched. CDR1 and CDR2 from the germline V gene are SGHVS and FQNEAQ. The CDR3 runs 16 residues. DNA of the CDR3: TGTGCCAGCAGCTTGGTTTCGGGACAGGGGAACTATGGCTACACCTTC. It translates to CASSLVSGQGNYGYTF.